Shown below are 28 T cell receptor beta chains from a single sample sequenced in a study of molecular identifiers for immune sequencing clone quantification. TCRdb re-called the PCR reads through MiXCR, storing one row per CDR3 protein. The repertoire has about 510,000 distinct CDR3 sequences, approximately 25% of them found once; the top ten carry 0.7% to 0.9%. The specimen sequenced was naive CD8+ T cells from blood, with Jurkat cell RNA spiked in. Subset meaning: FACS-sorted CD8+CD4-CCR7+CD45RA+ naive T cells. These receptors all come from a human donor in good health. Some libraries in this study had Jurkat cell RNA spiked in.

The table lists this clonotype with a few counts. This chain connects TRBV6-1 to TRBJ1-4; no definite D call. CDR1 is MNHNS and CDR2 is SASEGT in the germline V gene. This CDR3 is built from 17 residues. V lost 0 bases and J lost 8, with 19 bases in between. The CDR3 DNA reads as TGTGCCAGCAGTGAAGCGCTTCTGCACGGGCCCCGAGAAAAACTGTTTTTT. Translated: CASSEALLHGPREKLFF.

V gene TRBV2 combines with J gene TRBJ2-2, with D uncertain. V was pared by 3 bases and J by 3 bases, with 5 bases between. The V gene's germline CDR1 is SNHLY and CDR2 FYNNEI. This CDR3 is 13 amino acids long. The CDR3 bases are TGTGCCAGCAGTGATGCAGACACCGGGGAGCTGTTTTTT. Translation: CASSDADTGELFF.

V and J are TRBV7-3 and TRBJ1-3; D is undetermined. CDR1 is SGHTA, CDR2 FQGTGA, per germline. V lost 2 bases to trimming and J lost 2 bases, with 7 bases between them. CDR3 length equals 14 residues. The CDR3 region has the DNA TGTGCCAGCAGCTTACGTGAAGCTGGAAACACCATATATTTT. Translating gives CASSLREAGNTIYF. Complete variable domain (other parts from reference TRBV7-3 and TRBJ1-3): GAGVSQTPSNKVTEKGKYVELRCDPISGHTALYWYRQSLGQGPEFLIYFQGTGAADDSGLPNDRFFAVRPEGSVSTLKIQRTERGDSAVYLCASSLREAGNTIYFGEGSWLTVV.

This clonotype was counted at least ten times. V gene TRBV12-3 or TRBV12-4 combines with J gene TRBJ2-7; possibly TRBD2 for D (5 bases). The CDR3 runs to 12 residues. Trimming removed 6 bases from V and 3 bases from J, with 9 bases in between. CDR3: CASSPGVYEQYF. The CDR3 bases are TGTGCCAGCAGCCCCGGGGTCTACGAGCAGTACTTC.

V usage is TRBV5-6 and J usage is TRBJ1-1; the D gene is possibly TRBD1 (6 bases). Trimming cost V 4 bases and J 0 bases, with 13 bases left between them. CDR1 is SGHDT and CDR2 is YYEEEE in the germline V gene. This CDR3 has 15 residues. DNA for the CDR3: TGTGCCAGCAGCCTATACAGGGCCCTGAACACTGAAGCTTTCTTT. As protein: CASSLYRALNTEAFF.

This clonotype was recorded many times. A read error may account for a junction end that differs from germline. The rearrangement links TRBV3-1 to TRBJ1-2, with D unresolved. This CDR3 contains 13 residues. Germline CDR1 LGHDT, CDR2 YNNKEL (reference sequence). This CDR3 is CASSQDSGLIPAF. As DNA, the CDR3 is TGTGCCAGCAGCCAAGATTCCGGGTTGATTCCTGCCTTC.

This clonotype was seen only a few times. V and J are TRBV28 and TRBJ2-5, with D uncertain. Trimming removed 2 bases at V and 5 bases at J, with 15 bases between. This CDR3 has 15 residues. CDR1 is MDHEN, CDR2 SYDVKM, per germline. CDR3 in amino acids: CASSLRQLNPETQYF. The CDR3 DNA sequence: TGTGCCAGCAGTTTACGACAATTGAATCCGGAGACCCAGTACTTC. Complete variable domain (other parts from reference TRBV28 and TRBJ2-5): DVKVTQSSRYLVKRTGEKVFLECVQDMDHENMFWYRQDPGLGLRLIYFSYDVKMKEKGDIPEGYSVSREKKERFSLILESASTNQTSMYLCASSLRQLNPETQYFGPGTRLLVL.

The V call is TRBV6-1, the J call TRBJ2-7; D unresolved. Deletions cut 8 bases from V and 4 bases from J, with 18 bases between. The CDR3 is 14 amino acids. The germline CDR1 and CDR2 sequences are MNHNS and SASEGT. CDR3 coding DNA: TGTGCCAGCCCACAAATAAAACAAGATTACGAGCAGTACTTC. Translation: CASPQIKQDYEQYF.

A word on this clonotype: Possible read error: a much larger clone is one base away. The conserved phenylalanine or tryptophan normally closing the CDR3 is absent here, so this likely arose from a read error. The chain combines TRBV29-1 with TRBJ1-5; D is unresolved. CDR3 length: 13 amino acids. Between the trimmed V and J ends, which lost 4 bases and 3 bases, there was a span of 10 bases. CDR1 is SQVTM, CDR2 ANQGSEA, per germline. CDR3 nucleotide sequence: TGCAGCGTTGCCCCGGAGCTCAATCAGCCCCAGCATTCT. This encodes CSVAPELNQPQHS.

This clonotype showed up just a few times. The chain joins TRBV27 to TRBJ2-7, with 11 nucleotides matching TRBD1. Per the germline V gene, CDR1 is MNHEY and CDR2 is SMNVEV (reference sequence). The junction had 7 bases not matched to a gene; V was cut back by 3 bases and J by 3 bases. The length of the CDR3 is 16 residues. This CDR3 is CASSFYGQGADYEQYF. The CDR3 nucleotides are TGTGCCAGCAGTTTCTACGGACAGGGGGCCGACTACGAGCAGTACTTC.

The table lists this clonotype with a few counts. This sequence joins TRBV24-1 and TRBJ2-5; TRBD2 agrees at 8 bases. The V gene end was trimmed by 3 bases and the J gene end by 1 base; junction bases not matched to a gene: 3. This CDR3 comprises 15 residues. Germline loops: CDR1 KGHDR, CDR2 SFDVKD. The CDR3: CATSDATSGQETQYF. CDR3 DNA sequence: TGTGCCACCAGTGATGCTACTAGCGGCCAAGAGACCCAGTACTTC.

This chain uses TRBV2 with TRBJ1-1; the D is unclear. The CDR3 covers 12 residues. V was trimmed by 9 bases and J by 3 bases, leaving 11 bases between them. The germline CDR1 and CDR2 sequences are SNHLY and FYNNEI. This chain's CDR3 is CASRSGYTEAFF. DNA for the CDR3: TGTGCCAGTCGGAGTGGTTACACTGAAGCTTTCTTT.

This clonotype was seen at least ten times. J is TRBJ1-1 and V is TRBV5-6; no clear D gene. Germline loops: CDR1 SGHDT, CDR2 YYEEEE. This CDR3 has 12 residues. Trimming removed 0 bases from V and 10 bases from J, with 10 bases in between. This CDR3 reads CASSLAEFGAFF. In DNA, the CDR3 is TGTGCCAGCAGCTTGGCCGAATTTGGAGCTTTCTTT.

This clonotype was observed a few times. V gene TRBV4-1 combines with J gene TRBJ2-5; D is unclear. V gave up 1 base and J gave up 5 bases, with 11 bases separating them. The CDR3 totals 14 residues. The V gene's germline CDR1 is MGHRA and CDR2 YSYEKL. The CDR3 sequence: CASSQGVGEETQYF. CDR3 DNA: TGCGCCAGCAGCCAAGGGGTCGGAGAGGAGACCCAGTACTTC.

The genes are TRBV27 and TRBJ1-1; 7 bases map to TRBD1. The CDR3 spans 14 residues. The junction had 5 bases not matched to a gene; V was cut back by 2 bases and J by 5 bases. Germline CDR1 reads MNHEY; CDR2 reads SMNVEV (reference sequence). CDR3 DNA sequence: TGTGCCAGCAGTTTACACAGGGGAGGGACTGAAGCTTTCTTT. It yields the protein CASSLHRGGTEAFF.

Regarding this clonotype: Possible read error: a much larger clone is one base away. The genes are TRBV29-1 and TRBJ1-5; possibly TRBD1 for D (6 bases). The CDR3 is 12 amino acids. CDR1 is SQVTM, CDR2 ANQGSEA, per germline. CDR3 sequence: CSVGAVGQLQHF. The CDR3 DNA follows: TGCAGCGTGGGGGCCGTCGGCCAGCTCCAGCATTTT.

This clonotype has at least ten counts. The rearrangement joins TRBV27 to TRBJ1-1, with D perhaps matching TRBD1 (5 bases). CDR3 length: 15 amino acids. Trimming pared 4 bases from V and 4 bases from J, leaving 16 bases between. CDR1 is MNHEY and CDR2 is SMNVEV in the germline V gene (reference sequence). CDR3 sequence: CASSWGVSMGTEAFF. DNA of the CDR3: TGTGCCAGCAGTTGGGGGGTCTCCATGGGCACTGAAGCTTTCTTT.

The V and J genes are TRBV15 and TRBJ1-4; D gene uncertain. CDR3 length: 11 amino acids. Germline V gene sequence: CDR1 LNHNV, CDR2 YYDKDF (reference sequence). V lost 9 bases, J lost 6 bases, and 8 bases lay in between. Here the CDR3 reads CATRADEKLFF. CDR3 coding DNA: TGTGCCACTCGAGCGGATGAAAAACTGTTTTTT.

In its sample, this clonotype was seen many times. The V and J genes are TRBV7-9 and TRBJ1-4; D may be TRBD1 (5 bases). The germline CDR1 and CDR2 sequences are SEHNR and FQNEAQ (reference sequence). The CDR3 totals 14 residues. The V end lost 7 bases, the J end lost 4 bases, and 13 bases lay between the germline ends. The CDR3 spells CASTATEINEKLFF. The CDR3 bases are TGTGCCAGCACCGCGACAGAAATTAATGAAAAACTGTTTTTT. Combining the CDR3 with reference TRBV7-9 and TRBJ1-4 gives the whole variable domain DTGVSQNPRHKITKRGQNVTFRCDPISEHNRLYWYRQTLGQGPEFLTYFQNEAQLEKSRLLSDRFSAERPKGSFSTLEIQRTEQGDSAMYLCASTATEINEKLFFGSGTQLSVL.

The sample holds a few counts of this clonotype. The chain joins TRBV14 to TRBJ1-6, with a possible D match to TRBD1 (6 bases). Germline V gene sequence: CDR1 SGHDN, CDR2 FVKESK. The length of the CDR3 is 15 residues. Deletions cut 4 bases from V and 7 bases from J, with 14 bases between. The CDR3 DNA reads TGTGCCAGCAGCCGGACTGGACAGAGGAATTCACCCCTCCACTTT. This sequence encodes CASSRTGQRNSPLHF.

The chain is built from TRBV19 and TRBJ2-7, with D perhaps being TRBD1 or TRBD2 (5 bases each). This CDR3 has 14 amino acids. V was shortened by 4 bases and J by 4 bases, with 14 bases between the two germline ends. Per the germline V gene, CDR1 is LNHDA and CDR2 is SQIVND (reference sequence). The CDR3 DNA reads as TGTGCCAGTAGTACCACCGGGACGGATTACGAGCAGTACTTC. Its protein product is CASSTTGTDYEQYF.

Points on this clonotype: An end of the junction differs from the germline gene, which may be a read error. The CDR3 DNA follows: TGTGCCAGCAACTTAGAAGGGACAGGGGATGGTTGGCAGTACTTC. Translation: CASNLEGTGDGWQYF. V is TRBV7-8 and J is TRBJ2-7; 10 bases fit TRBD1. The CDR3 is 15 residues long. Germline CDR1 SGHVS, CDR2 FQNEAQ.

This chain connects TRBV30 to TRBJ2-3; D uncertain. Germline-derived CDR1 and CDR2 are GTSNPN and SVGIG (reference sequence). Trimming removed 4 bases from V and 6 bases from J, with 14 bases in between. The CDR3 has 13 amino acids. CDR3 DNA sequence: TGTGCCTGGATCGGCGTTCCTGGGGATACGCAGTATTTT. It codes for CAWIGVPGDTQYF. The whole variable domain, filled in from reference TRBV30 and TRBJ2-3, reads SQTIHQWPATLVQPVGSPLSLECTVEGTSNPNLYWYRQAAGRGLQLLFYSVGIGQISSEVPQNLSASRPQDRQFILSSKKLLLSDSGFYLCAWIGVPGDTQYFGPGTRLTVL.

The chain is built from TRBV14 and TRBJ1-2; D is perhaps TRBD1 (6 bases). Trimming left V 3 bases short and J 1 base short, with 12 bases between. This CDR3 has 15 residues. CDR1 and CDR2 from the germline V gene are SGHDN and FVKESK. The CDR3: CASSQVQGSNYGYTF. The DNA of the CDR3 is TGTGCCAGCAGCCAGGTACAGGGAAGTAACTATGGCTACACCTTC. The full variable domain, in which reference TRBV14 and TRBJ1-2 provide the parts outside the CDR3, is EAGVTQFPSHSVIEKGQTVTLRCDPISGHDNLYWYRRVMGKEIKFLLHFVKESKQDESGMPNNRFLAERTGGTYSTLKVQPAELEDSGVYFCASSQVQGSNYGYTFGSGTRLTVV.

Many counts were recorded for this clonotype. The chain is built from TRBV7-9 and TRBJ2-4; TRBD1 is a possible D gene (6 bases). Germline V gives CDR1 SEHNR, CDR2 FQNEAQ (reference sequence). The CDR3 is 15 amino acids. V was cut by 1 base and J by 6 bases, with 13 bases left in between. CDR3 nucleotide sequence: TGTGCCAGCAGCTTAGTTATCCCCAGGGGAAACATTCAGTACTTC. This codes for CASSLVIPRGNIQYF.

This clonotype was detected a few times. The chain links TRBV4-1 to TRBJ1-2; tentatively, D is TRBD1 (5 bases). V was clipped by 4 bases and J by 6 bases, with 24 bases between them. The length of the CDR3 is 17 residues. In germline, CDR1 is MGHRA, CDR2 YSYEKL. The CDR3 DNA reads as TGCGCCAGCAGCCTGGCAGGGCGAATGGTGTCCGGAGATGGCTACACCTTC. Encoded protein: CASSLAGRMVSGDGYTF.

The chain joins TRBV5-4 to TRBJ1-2, with D hard to call. V lost 0 bases and J 9 bases, leaving 6 bases between the germline ends. The CDR3 has 11 amino acids. Per the germline V gene, CDR1 is SGHNT and CDR2 is YYREEE (reference sequence). The CDR3: CASSLVGRYTF. The CDR3 DNA reads TGTGCCAGCAGCTTGGTCGGCCGCTACACCTTC.

This clonotype appeared once. The CDR3 sequence: CASTQTQGAVRDGYEQYF. CDR3 in DNA: TGTGCCAGCACCCAAACACAGGGGGCAGTTCGGGATGGATACGAGCAGTACTTC. V and J are TRBV27 and TRBJ2-7, with 9 bases matching TRBD1. The germline V gene has CDR1 MNHEY and CDR2 SMNVEV (reference sequence). After removal of 7 bases from V and 4 bases from J, the junction contained 20 bases not matched to a gene. The CDR3 loop spans 18 amino acids.